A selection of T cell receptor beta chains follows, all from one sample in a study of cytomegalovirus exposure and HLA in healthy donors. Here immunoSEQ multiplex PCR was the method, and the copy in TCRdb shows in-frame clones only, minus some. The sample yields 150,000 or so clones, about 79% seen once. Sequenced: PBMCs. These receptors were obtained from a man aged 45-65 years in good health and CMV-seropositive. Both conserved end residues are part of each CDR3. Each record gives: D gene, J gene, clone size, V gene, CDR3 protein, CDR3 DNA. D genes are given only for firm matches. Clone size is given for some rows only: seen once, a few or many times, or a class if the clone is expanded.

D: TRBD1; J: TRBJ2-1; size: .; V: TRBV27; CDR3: CASSPGTGDPYNEQFF; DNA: TGTGCCAGCAGTCCCGGGACAGGGGATCCCTACAATGAGCAGTTCTTC
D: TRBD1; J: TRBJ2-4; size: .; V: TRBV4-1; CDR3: CASSHTNRGAKNIQYF; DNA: TGCGCCAGCAGCCATACCAACAGGGGGGCCAAAAACATTCAGTACTTC
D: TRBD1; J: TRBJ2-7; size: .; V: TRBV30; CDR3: CAWSVRQGGGQYF; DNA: TGTGCCTGGAGTGTACGACAGGGGGGAGGGCAGTACTTC
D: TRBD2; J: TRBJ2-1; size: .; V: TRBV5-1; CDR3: CASNSGGDNYNEQFF; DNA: TGCGCCAGCAACTCGGGGGGGGACAACTACAATGAGCAGTTCTTC
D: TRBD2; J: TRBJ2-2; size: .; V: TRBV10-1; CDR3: CASSESGGANTGELFF; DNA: TGCGCCAGCAGTGAGTCTGGGGGGGCGAACACCGGGGAGCTGTTTTTT
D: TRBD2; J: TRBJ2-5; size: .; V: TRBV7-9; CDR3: CASSLDLAAVGETQYF; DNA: TGTGCCAGCAGCTTAGACCTAGCGGCCGTAGGGGAGACCCAGTACTTC
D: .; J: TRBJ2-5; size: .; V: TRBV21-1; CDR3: CASSKLVIGETQYF; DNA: TGTGCCAGCAGCAAACTGGTAATCGGGGAGACCCAGTACTTC
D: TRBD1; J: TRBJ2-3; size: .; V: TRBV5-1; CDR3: CASSPGTGGLSTDTQYF; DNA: TGCGCCAGCAGCCCCGGGACAGGGGGGCTCAGCACAGATACGCAGTATTTT
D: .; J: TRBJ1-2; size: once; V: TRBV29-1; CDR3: CSVHTGEGGYTF; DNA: TGCAGCGTTCACACCGGGGAGGGTGGCTACACCTTC
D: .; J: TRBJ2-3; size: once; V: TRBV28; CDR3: CASGAHTDTQYF; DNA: TGTGCCAGCGGGGCCCACACAGATACGCAGTATTTT
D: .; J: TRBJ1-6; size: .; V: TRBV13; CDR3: CASSRQSNSPLHF; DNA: TGTGCCAGCAGCCGACAGAGTAATTCACCCCTCCACTTT
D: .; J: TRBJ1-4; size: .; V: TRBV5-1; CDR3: CASSLASQGDNEKLFF; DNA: TGCGCCAGCAGCTTGGCCTCACAGGGAGACAATGAAAAACTGTTTTTT
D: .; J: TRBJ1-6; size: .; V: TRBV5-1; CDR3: CASRERGNSPLHF; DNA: TGCGCCAGCAGGGAGAGGGGGAATTCACCCCTCCACTTT
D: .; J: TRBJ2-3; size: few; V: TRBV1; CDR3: CTSSQSRDRDKGIYGDTQYF; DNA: TGCACCAGCAGCCAGTCCCGGGACAGGGATAAAGGGATTTATGGGGATACGCAGTATTTT
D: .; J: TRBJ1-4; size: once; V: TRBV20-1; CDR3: CSALEGEKLFF; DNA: TGCAGTGCCCTGGAGGGGGAAAAACTGTTTTTT
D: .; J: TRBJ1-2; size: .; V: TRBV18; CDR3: CASSPEGSYGYTF; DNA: TGTGCCAGCTCACCAGAGGGATCCTATGGCTACACCTTC
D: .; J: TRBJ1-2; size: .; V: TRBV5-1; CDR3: CASSQTGPTGGYTF; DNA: TGCGCCAGCAGCCAAACCGGGCCCACAGGAGGCTACACCTTC
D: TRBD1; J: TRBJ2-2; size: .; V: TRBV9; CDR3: CASSSRTGGSTGELFF; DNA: TGTGCCAGCAGCTCCCGGACAGGGGGCTCAACCGGGGAGCTGTTTTTT
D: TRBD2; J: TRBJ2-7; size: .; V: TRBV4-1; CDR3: CASSQGTLAGGNSYEQYF; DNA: TGCGCCAGCAGCCAAGGAACGTTAGCGGGGGGAAATTCCTACGAGCAGTACTTC
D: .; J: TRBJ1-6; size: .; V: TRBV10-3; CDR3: CAISESGQSYNSPLHF; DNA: TGTGCCATCAGTGAGTCTGGACAATCCTATAATTCACCCCTCCACTTT
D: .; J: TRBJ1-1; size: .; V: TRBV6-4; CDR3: CASSDTAGGDTEAFF; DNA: TGTGCCAGCAGTGACACGGCAGGAGGCGACACTGAAGCTTTCTTT
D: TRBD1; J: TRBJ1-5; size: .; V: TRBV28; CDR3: CASSNGTGRHQPQHF; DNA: TGTGCCAGCAGCAACGGGACAGGGAGACATCAGCCCCAGCATTTT
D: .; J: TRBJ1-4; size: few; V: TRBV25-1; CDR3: CASNPGQNNEKLFF; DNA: TGTGCCAGCAACCCGGGTCAGAATAATGAAAAACTGTTTTTT
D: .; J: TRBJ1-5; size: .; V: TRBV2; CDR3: CASSDAVGSGARQPQHF; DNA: TGTGCCAGCAGTGATGCAGTAGGCTCAGGGGCTAGGCAGCCCCAGCATTTT
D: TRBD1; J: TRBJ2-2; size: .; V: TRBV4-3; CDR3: CASSQQGAGELFF; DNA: TGCGCCAGCAGCCAGCAGGGGGCTGGGGAGCTGTTTTTT
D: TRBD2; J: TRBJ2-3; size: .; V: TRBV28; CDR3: CASRPTSGGDYTDTQYF; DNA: TGTGCCAGCAGACCTACTAGCGGGGGGGACTACACAGATACGCAGTATTTT